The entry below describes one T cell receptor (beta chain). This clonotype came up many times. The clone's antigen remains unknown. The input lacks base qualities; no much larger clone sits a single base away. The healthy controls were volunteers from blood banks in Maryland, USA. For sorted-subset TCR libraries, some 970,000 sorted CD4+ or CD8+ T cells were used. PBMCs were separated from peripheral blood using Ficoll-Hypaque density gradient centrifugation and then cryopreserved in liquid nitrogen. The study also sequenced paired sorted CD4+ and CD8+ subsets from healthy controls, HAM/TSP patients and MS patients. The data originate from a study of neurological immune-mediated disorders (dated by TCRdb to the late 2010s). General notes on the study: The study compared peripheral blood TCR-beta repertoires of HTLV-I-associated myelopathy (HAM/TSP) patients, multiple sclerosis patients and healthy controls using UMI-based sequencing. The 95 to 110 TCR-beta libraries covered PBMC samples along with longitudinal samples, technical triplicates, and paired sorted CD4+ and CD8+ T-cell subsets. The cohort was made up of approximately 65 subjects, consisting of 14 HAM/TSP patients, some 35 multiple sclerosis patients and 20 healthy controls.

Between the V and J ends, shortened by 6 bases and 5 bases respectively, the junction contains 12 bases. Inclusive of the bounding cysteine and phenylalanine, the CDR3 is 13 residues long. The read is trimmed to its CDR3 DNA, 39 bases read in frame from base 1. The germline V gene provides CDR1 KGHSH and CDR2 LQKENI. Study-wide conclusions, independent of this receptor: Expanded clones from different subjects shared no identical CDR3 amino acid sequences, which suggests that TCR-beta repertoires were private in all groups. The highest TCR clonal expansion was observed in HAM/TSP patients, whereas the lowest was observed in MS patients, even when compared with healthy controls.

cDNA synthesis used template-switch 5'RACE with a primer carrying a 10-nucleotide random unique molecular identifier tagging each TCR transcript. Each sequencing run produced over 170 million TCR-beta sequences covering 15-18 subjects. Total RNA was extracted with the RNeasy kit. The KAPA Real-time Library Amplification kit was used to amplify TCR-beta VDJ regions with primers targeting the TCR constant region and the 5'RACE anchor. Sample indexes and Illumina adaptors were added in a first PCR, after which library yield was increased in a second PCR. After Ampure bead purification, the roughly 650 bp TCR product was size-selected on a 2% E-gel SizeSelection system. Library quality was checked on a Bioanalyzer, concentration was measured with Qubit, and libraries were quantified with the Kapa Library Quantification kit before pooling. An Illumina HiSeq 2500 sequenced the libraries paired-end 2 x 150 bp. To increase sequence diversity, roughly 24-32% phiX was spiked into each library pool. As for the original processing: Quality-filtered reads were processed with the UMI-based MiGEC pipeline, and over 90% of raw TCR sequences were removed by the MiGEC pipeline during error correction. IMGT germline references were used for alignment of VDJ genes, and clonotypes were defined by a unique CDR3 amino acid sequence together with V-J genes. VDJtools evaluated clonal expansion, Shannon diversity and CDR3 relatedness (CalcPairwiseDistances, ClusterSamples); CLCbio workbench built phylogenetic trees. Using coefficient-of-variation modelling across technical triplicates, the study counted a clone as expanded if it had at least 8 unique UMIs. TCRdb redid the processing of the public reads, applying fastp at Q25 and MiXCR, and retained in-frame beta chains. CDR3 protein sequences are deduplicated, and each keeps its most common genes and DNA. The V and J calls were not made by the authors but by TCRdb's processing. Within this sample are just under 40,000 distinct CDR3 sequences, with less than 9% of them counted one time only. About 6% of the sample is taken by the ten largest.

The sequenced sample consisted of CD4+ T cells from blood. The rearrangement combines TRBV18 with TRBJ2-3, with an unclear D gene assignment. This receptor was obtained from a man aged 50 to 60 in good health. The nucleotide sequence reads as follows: TGTGCCAGCTCCCCCACTGTGGGAGATACGCAGTATTTT. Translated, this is CASSPTVGDTQYF.